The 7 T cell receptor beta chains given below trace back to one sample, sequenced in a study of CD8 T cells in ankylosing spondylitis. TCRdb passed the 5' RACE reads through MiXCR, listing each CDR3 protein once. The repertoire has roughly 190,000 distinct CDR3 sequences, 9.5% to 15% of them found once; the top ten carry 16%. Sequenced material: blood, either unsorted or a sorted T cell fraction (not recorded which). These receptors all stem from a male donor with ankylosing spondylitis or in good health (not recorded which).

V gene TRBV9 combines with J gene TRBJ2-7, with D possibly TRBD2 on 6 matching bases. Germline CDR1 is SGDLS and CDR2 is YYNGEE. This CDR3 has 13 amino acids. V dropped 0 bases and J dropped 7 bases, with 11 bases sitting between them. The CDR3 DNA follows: TGTGCCAGCAGCGTAGACCCGGGAGTGGAGCAGTACTTC. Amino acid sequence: CASSVDPGVEQYF.

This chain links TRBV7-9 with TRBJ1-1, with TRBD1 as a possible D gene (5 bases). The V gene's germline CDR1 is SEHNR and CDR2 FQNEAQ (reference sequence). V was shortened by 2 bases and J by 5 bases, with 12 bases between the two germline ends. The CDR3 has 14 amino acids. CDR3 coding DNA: TGTGCCAGCAGCTTAACGGAGGGGTGGACTGAAGCTTTCTTT. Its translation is CASSLTEGWTEAFF.

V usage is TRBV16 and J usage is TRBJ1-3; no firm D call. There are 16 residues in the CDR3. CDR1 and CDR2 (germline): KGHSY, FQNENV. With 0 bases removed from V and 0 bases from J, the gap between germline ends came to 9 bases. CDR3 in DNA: TGTGCCAGCAGCCAATCTGCCGTATACTCTGGAAACACCATATATTTT. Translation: CASSQSAVYSGNTIYF.

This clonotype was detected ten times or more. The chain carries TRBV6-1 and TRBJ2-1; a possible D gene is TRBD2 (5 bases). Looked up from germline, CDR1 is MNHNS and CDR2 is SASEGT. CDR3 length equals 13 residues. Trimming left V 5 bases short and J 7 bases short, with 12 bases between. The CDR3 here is CASSNRESNEQFF. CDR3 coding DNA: TGTGCCAGCAGTAATCGGGAATCGAATGAGCAGTTCTTC.

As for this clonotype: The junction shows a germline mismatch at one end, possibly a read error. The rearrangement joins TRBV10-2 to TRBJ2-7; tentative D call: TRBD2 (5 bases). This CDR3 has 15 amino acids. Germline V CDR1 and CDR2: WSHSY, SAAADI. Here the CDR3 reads CASNEGGGPSYEQYF. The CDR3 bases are TGCGCCAGCAATGAGGGTGGCGGGCCCTCCTACGAGCAGTACTTC.

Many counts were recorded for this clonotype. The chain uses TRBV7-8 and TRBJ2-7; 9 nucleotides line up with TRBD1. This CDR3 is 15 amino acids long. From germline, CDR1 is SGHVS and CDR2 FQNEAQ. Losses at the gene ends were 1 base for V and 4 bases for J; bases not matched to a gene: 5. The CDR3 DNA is TGTGCCAGCAGCTTAGGTCCAGGGACAGGGTACGAGCAGTACTTC. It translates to CASSLGPGTGYEQYF.

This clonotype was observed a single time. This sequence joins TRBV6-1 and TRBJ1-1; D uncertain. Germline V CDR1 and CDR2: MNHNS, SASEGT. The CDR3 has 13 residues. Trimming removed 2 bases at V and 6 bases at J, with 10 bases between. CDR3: CASSERFGSEAFF. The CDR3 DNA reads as TGTGCCAGCAGTGAACGTTTCGGGTCTGAAGCTTTCTTT.